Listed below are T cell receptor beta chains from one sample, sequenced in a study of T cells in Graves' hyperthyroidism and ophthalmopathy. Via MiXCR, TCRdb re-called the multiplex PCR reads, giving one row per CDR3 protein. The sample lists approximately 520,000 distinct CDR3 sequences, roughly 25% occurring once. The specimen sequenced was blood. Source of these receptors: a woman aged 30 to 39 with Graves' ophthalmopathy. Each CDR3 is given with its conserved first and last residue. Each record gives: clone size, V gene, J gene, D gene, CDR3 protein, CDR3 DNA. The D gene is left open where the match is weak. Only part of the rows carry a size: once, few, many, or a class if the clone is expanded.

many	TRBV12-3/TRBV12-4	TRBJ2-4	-	CASSSFYLGAENIQYF	TGTGCCAGCAGTTCGTTCTACTTGGGGGCCGAAAACATTCAGTACTTC
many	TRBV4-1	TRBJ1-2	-	CASSQVDLGGYTF	TGCGCCAGCAGCCAAGTGGATTTGGGTGGCTACACCTTC
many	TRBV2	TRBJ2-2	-	CASSDRAGVGELFF	TGTGCCAGCAGTGACAGGGCTGGGGTCGGGGAGCTGTTTTTT
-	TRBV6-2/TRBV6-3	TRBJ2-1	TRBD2	CASSLGGGAHEQFF	TGTGCCAGCAGTTTGGGCGGGGGGGCCCACGAGCAGTTCTTC
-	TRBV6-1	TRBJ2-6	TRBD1	CASSEAPRGSIANVLTF	TGTGCCAGCAGTGAAGCGCCCAGGGGGTCAATAGCCAACGTCCTGACTTTC
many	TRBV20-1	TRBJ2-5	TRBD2	CSAASGGAGETQYF	TGCAGTGCGGCTAGCGGGGGGGCCGGGGAGACCCAGTACTTC
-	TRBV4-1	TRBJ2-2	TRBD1	CASSQVTGGTGELFF	TGCGCCAGCAGCCAAGTGACAGGGGGTACCGGGGAGCTGTTTTTT
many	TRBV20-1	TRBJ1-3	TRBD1	CSAKTGAGNTIYF	TGCAGTGCAAAGACAGGGGCAGGAAACACCATATATTTT
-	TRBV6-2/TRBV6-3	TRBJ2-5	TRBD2	CASSRPSGNKETQYF	TGTGCCAGCAGCCGCCCTAGCGGAAATAAAGAGACCCAGTACTTC
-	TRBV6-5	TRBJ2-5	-	CASSYSVSNQETQYF	TGTGCCAGCAGTTACTCGGTCTCGAACCAAGAGACCCAGTACTTC
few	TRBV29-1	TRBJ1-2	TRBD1	CSATGGHYGYTF	TGCAGCGCAACAGGGGGACACTATGGCTACACCTTC
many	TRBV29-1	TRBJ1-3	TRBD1	CSVGTGTGNTIYF	TGCAGCGTGGGGACAGGGACTGGAAACACCATATATTTT
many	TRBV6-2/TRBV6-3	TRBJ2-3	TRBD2	CASKTHSTSGGSTDTQYF	TGTGCCAGCAAAACCCACTCGACTAGCGGGGGAAGCACAGATACGCAGTATTTT
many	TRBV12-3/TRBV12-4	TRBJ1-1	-	CASSFRQTTGEAFF	TGTGCCAGCAGTTTTAGGCAGACTACAGGAGAAGCTTTCTTT
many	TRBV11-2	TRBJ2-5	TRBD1	CASSSGQGEETQYF	TGTGCCAGCAGCTCTGGACAGGGGGAAGAGACCCAGTACTTC
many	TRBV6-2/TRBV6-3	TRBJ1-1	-	CASSYSRTGKNTEAFF	TGTGCCAGCAGTTACTCAAGGACGGGGAAGAACACTGAAGCTTTCTTT
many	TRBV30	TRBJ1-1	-	CAWSERGDTEAFF	TGTGCCTGGAGTGAGAGGGGGGACACTGAAGCTTTCTTT
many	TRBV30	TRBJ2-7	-	CAWIEQGVGYEQYF	TGTGCCTGGATAGAACAGGGAGTTGGCTACGAGCAGTACTTC
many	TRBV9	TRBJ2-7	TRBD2	CASSVGGLAGAYEQYF	TGTGCCAGCAGCGTAGGTGGACTAGCGGGGGCGTACGAGCAGTACTTC
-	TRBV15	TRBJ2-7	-	CATSLHGPGDYEQYF	TGTGCCACCAGCCTTCATGGGCCAGGGGACTACGAGCAGTACTTC
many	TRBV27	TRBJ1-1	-	CASSLSDTSTEAFF	TGTGCCAGCAGTTTATCTGACACGAGCACTGAAGCTTTCTTT
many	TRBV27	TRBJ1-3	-	CASTSYGGGNTENTIYF	TGTGCCAGCACTAGTTACGGGGGAGGGAACACGGAAAACACCATATATTTT
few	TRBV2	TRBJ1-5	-	CASTTEGSNQPQHF	TGTGCCAGCACGACAGAGGGTAGCAATCAGCCCCAGCATTTT
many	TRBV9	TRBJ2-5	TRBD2	CASSVGASGGVQETQYF	TGTGCCAGCAGCGTAGGGGCTAGCGGGGGGGTTCAAGAGACCCAGTACTTC
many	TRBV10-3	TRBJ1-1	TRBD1	CAISESGATGVSAAFF	TGTGCCATCAGTGAGTCGGGGGCGACAGGGGTGTCTGCGGCTTTCTTT